Listed below are T cell receptor beta chains from one sample, sequenced in a study of shared clonotypes between healthy human individuals. Profiling relied on immunoSEQ multiplex PCR, and the TCRdb table lists in-frame clones only, not all of them. The sample carries roughly 600,000 clones, roughly 98% recorded once. The material sequenced was naive CD8+ T cells sorted from blood. The receptor set was obtained from a young man in good health. The CDR3 runs from the conserved cysteine through the conserved F or W. A D gene is named only where the DNA matches it firmly. The listing skips clone size in some rows; elsewhere it reads once, few, many or a size class.

TRBJ2-1 | NA | NA | 15 | TRBV7-9 | TGTGCCAGCAGCCTTAGTATCTGGGCCTACAATGAGCAGTTCTTC | CASSLSIWAYNEQFF
TRBJ2-1 | NA | NA | 13 | TRBV13 | TGTGCCAGCAGCTTATACAGCATTGATGAGCAGTTCTTC | CASSLYSIDEQFF
TRBJ2-1 | TRBD2 | NA | 16 | TRBV27 | TGTGCCAGCAGTGACCCGACTAGCGGGAGAAACAATGAGCAGTTCTTC | CASSDPTSGRNNEQFF
TRBJ2-1 | NA | NA | 16 | TRBV15 | TGTGCCACCAGCAGCTCCCTAGCCGCCGATTACAATGAGCAGTTCTTC | CATSSSLAADYNEQFF
TRBJ2-7 | NA | once | 12 | TRBV28 | TGTGCCAGCGGTAATTTAGCCTACGAGCAGTACTTC | CASGNLAYEQYF
TRBJ1-2 | NA | NA | 12 | TRBV29-1 | TGCAGCGTTGAAGATCGGTGGTATGGCTACACCTTC | CSVEDRWYGYTF
TRBJ2-3 | NA | NA | 11 | TRBV6-6 | TGTGCCAGCAGCCCCACAGATACGCAGTATTTT | CASSPTDTQYF
TRBJ2-1 | NA | NA | 12 | TRBV7-6 | TGTGCCAGCAGCTTAGCGGACTTTGAGCAGTTCTTC | CASSLADFEQFF
TRBJ2-1 | TRBD2 | once | 18 | TRBV7-9 | TGTGCCAGCAGCTTGGGGACTAGCGGGGTCAACCTCTACAATGAGCAGTTCTTC | CASSLGTSGVNLYNEQFF
TRBJ2-2 | NA | NA | 12 | TRBV9 | TGTGCCAGCAGCGCCGGTACCGGGGAGCTGTTTTTT | CASSAGTGELFF
TRBJ2-5 | TRBD2 | NA | 15 | TRBV5-8 | TGTGCCAGCAGCTCCGGGACTAGCGGGACGGAGACCCAGTACTTC | CASSSGTSGTETQYF
TRBJ2-3 | NA | NA | 15 | TRBV10-2 | TGCGCCGTTCCGGCGGAGCGGTCCAGCACAGATACGCAGTATTTT | CAVPAERSSTDTQYF
TRBJ2-2 | NA | NA | 16 | TRBV27 | TGTGCCAGCACCTCGAGGGCGGAAATGGAAGCCGGGGAGCTGTTTTTT | CASTSRAEMEAGELFF
TRBJ2-2 | NA | once | 11 | TRBV27 | TGTGCCAGCAGTTTTTTCGGGGAGCTGTTTTTT | CASSFFGELFF
TRBJ2-1 | NA | NA | 13 | TRBV11-2 | TGTGCCAGCAGCTCCAGCGAAAGCAATGAGCAGTTCTTC | CASSSSESNEQFF
TRBJ2-3 | TRBD2 | NA | 15 | TRBV30 | TGTGCCTGGGTGACTAGCGGGGTTAGCACAGATACGCAGTATTTT | CAWVTSGVSTDTQYF
TRBJ1-4 | NA | NA | 15 | TRBV11-2 | TGTGCCAGCAGCGGAACGACACCACGAAATGAAAAACTGTTTTTT | CASSGTTPRNEKLFF
TRBJ2-6 | NA | NA | 13 | TRBV27 | TGTGCCAGCAGTGCATTGGGGGCCAACGTCCTGACTTTC | CASSALGANVLTF
TRBJ2-7 | NA | NA | 12 | TRBV6-6 | TGTGCCAGCAGTTCGACAGCGGACGAGCAGTACTTC | CASSSTADEQYF
TRBJ1-1 | NA | NA | 16 | TRBV7-8 | TGTGCCAGCGGTATCCAGGCGGGGAGCCAGAACACTGAAGCTTTCTTT | CASGIQAGSQNTEAFF
TRBJ2-1 | TRBD2 | NA | 16 | TRBV27 | TGTGCCAGCAGTTTATGGTGGGCGTCTAGCGGGAATGAGCAGTTCTTC | CASSLWWASSGNEQFF
TRBJ2-7 | TRBD1 | NA | 13 | TRBV19 | TGTGCCAGTAGCGGGACAGGTGACTACGAGCAGTACTTC | CASSGTGDYEQYF
TRBJ1-2 | TRBD1 | NA | 16 | TRBV5-5 | TGTGCCAGCAGCTTGGTAGCCGGGACAGGGGGCCGGGGCTACACCTTC | CASSLVAGTGGRGYTF
TRBJ1-1 | NA | NA | 15 | TRBV7-3 | TGTGCCAGCAGCTTAAGTGGGGGAGCGAACACTGAAGCTTTCTTT | CASSLSGGANTEAFF
TRBJ2-7 | NA | NA | 12 | TRBV6-5 | TGTGCCAGCAGTCGGGACCTCCTCAAGCAGTACTTC | CASSRDLLKQYF
TRBJ2-1 | TRBD2 | NA | 17 | TRBV29-1 | TGCAGCACTCGGGGGGGGCGGGAGTTTGGTTCCTACAATGAGCAGTTCTTC | CSTRGGREFGSYNEQFF
TRBJ2-7 | TRBD1 | NA | 15 | TRBV28 | TGTGCCAGCAGCCGCCGGACAGGTCCGGCCTACGAGCAGTACTTC | CASSRRTGPAYEQYF
TRBJ2-3 | NA | NA | 13 | TRBV29-1 | TGCAGCGCCCAGACAGAAGACACAGATACGCAGTATTTT | CSAQTEDTDTQYF
TRBJ1-3 | NA | NA | 12 | TRBV30 | TGTGCCTGGAGGATACCGCCGACAGTCACATATTTT | CAWRIPPTVTYF
TRBJ2-7 | NA | once | 15 | TRBV29-1 | TGCAGCGTTGACGGGTTAGAGGGTTCGGACTACGAGCAGTACTTC | CSVDGLEGSDYEQYF
TRBJ2-1 | TRBD2 | NA | 13 | TRBV9 | TGTGCCAGCAGCGTACTAGCGGGCTATGAGCAGTTCTTC | CASSVLAGYEQFF
TRBJ2-7 | NA | NA | 15 | TRBV4-3 | TGCGCCAGCAGCCAAGATCGAGACAGCTCCTACGAGCAGTACTTC | CASSQDRDSSYEQYF
TRBJ2-3 | TRBD2 | NA | 17 | TRBV11-2 | TGTGCCAGCAGCTCCCCCGCGGGGGGGACTTACTCAGATACGCAGTATTTT | CASSSPAGGTYSDTQYF